These T cell receptor beta chains were read from a single sample in a study of T cell responses to AZD1222 COVID-19 vaccine. Libraries were prepared by immunoSEQ multiplex PCR; TCRdb keeps only in-frame clonotypes and omits some of them. Of about 150,000 clones listed, 80% to 90% are singletons. The source was peripheral blood, collected on day 0 of AZD1222 vaccination. The origin of the receptors is an adult in good health. The CDR3 runs from the conserved cysteine through the conserved F or W. Each record gives: clone size, D gene, V gene, J gene, CDR3 DNA, CDR3 protein. A D gene is named only where the DNA matches it firmly. Some rows mark clone size as missing; the rest say once, few, many or name a class of expanded clone.

size: NA
D: TRBD1
V: TRBV12-5
J: TRBJ1-5
DNA: TGTGCTAGTGGTTTGGAGGACAGGAGTCAGCCCCAGCATTTT
CDR3: CASGLEDRSQPQHF

size: NA
D: NA
V: TRBV12-3/TRBV12-4
J: TRBJ2-7
DNA: TGTGCCAGCGCCGGTCTCTCCTACGAGCAGTACTTC
CDR3: CASAGLSYEQYF

size: NA
D: NA
V: TRBV6-1
J: TRBJ1-6
DNA: TGTGCCAGCAGTGAACGTGCAGCCTCCTATAATTCACCCCTCCACTTT
CDR3: CASSERAASYNSPLHF

size: NA
D: NA
V: TRBV3-1/TRBV3-2
J: TRBJ2-3
DNA: TGTGCCAGCAGCCAAGGTCTAATTGGCTCTGGGTATACGCAGTATTTT
CDR3: CASSQGLIGSGYTQYF

size: once
D: TRBD1
V: TRBV6-5
J: TRBJ2-7
DNA: TGTGCCAGCAGACTGACAGGGACGGGCTACGAGCAGTACTTC
CDR3: CASRLTGTGYEQYF

size: NA
D: NA
V: TRBV27
J: TRBJ1-5
DNA: TGTGCCAGCAGTTCTATGGGTCTTGGGAATCAGCCCCAGCATTTT
CDR3: CASSSMGLGNQPQHF

size: NA
D: TRBD1
V: TRBV5-1
J: TRBJ1-5
DNA: TGCGCCAGCAGCTTGGGACAGGGACTTCAGCCCCAGCATTTT
CDR3: CASSLGQGLQPQHF

size: NA
D: NA
V: TRBV10-1
J: TRBJ2-7
DNA: TGCGCGAACCGCGACAGCCTCACCTACGAGCAGTACTTC
CDR3: CANRDSLTYEQYF

size: few
D: TRBD2
V: TRBV7-3
J: TRBJ2-2
DNA: TGTGCCAGCGCTCGGCTAGCGGGAAACACCGGGGAGCTGTTTTTT
CDR3: CASARLAGNTGELFF

size: once
D: TRBD2
V: TRBV6-2/TRBV6-3
J: TRBJ2-7
DNA: TGTGCCAGCAGTTACCCCCTGGGGGGGACCGTTACATACGAGCAGTACTTC
CDR3: CASSYPLGGTVTYEQYF

size: NA
D: TRBD2
V: TRBV5-1
J: TRBJ2-7
DNA: TGCGCCAGCAGCATCACTAGCGGGAGTTCCTACGAGCAGTACTTC
CDR3: CASSITSGSSYEQYF

size: NA
D: NA
V: TRBV29-1
J: TRBJ2-1
DNA: TGCAGCGTTGGGACCTTAGTGGGTGAGCAGTTCTTC
CDR3: CSVGTLVGEQFF

size: NA
D: TRBD1
V: TRBV3-1/TRBV3-2
J: TRBJ1-4
DNA: TGTGCCAGCAGCCACCCGACAGGGAGTAATGAAAAACTGTTTTTT
CDR3: CASSHPTGSNEKLFF

size: NA
D: TRBD2
V: TRBV7-2
J: TRBJ2-1
DNA: TGTGCCAGCAGCTTGAGTCCCAGCGGGAGTAGTGAGCAGTTCTTC
CDR3: CASSLSPSGSSEQFF

size: once
D: NA
V: TRBV24-1
J: TRBJ2-1
DNA: TGTGCCACCAGTCCTGAGTTGGATCCCGCCAATGAGCAGTTCTTC
CDR3: CATSPELDPANEQFF

size: once
D: TRBD1
V: TRBV27
J: TRBJ1-2
DNA: TGTGCCAGCAGTCGCGACAGGGGTGACTATGGCTACACCTTC
CDR3: CASSRDRGDYGYTF

size: NA
D: NA
V: TRBV5-1
J: TRBJ1-3
DNA: TGCGCCAGCAGCTGGGGGCAGGGAAACACCATATATTTT
CDR3: CASSWGQGNTIYF

size: once
D: TRBD2
V: TRBV3-1/TRBV3-2
J: TRBJ2-7
DNA: TGTGCCAGCAGTCCGCCTAGCGGGAGGGCCAACCACGAGCAGTACTTC
CDR3: CASSPPSGRANHEQYF

size: NA
D: TRBD2
V: TRBV7-2
J: TRBJ2-1
DNA: TGTGCCAGCAGCTTAAGGAGTTTGACTAGCGGGACTAACAATGAGCAGTTCTTC
CDR3: CASSLRSLTSGTNNEQFF

size: NA
D: NA
V: TRBV12-3/TRBV12-4
J: TRBJ2-7
DNA: TGTGCCAGCAGCAGGGACACCTCCTACGAGCAGTACTTC
CDR3: CASSRDTSYEQYF

size: NA
D: TRBD1
V: TRBV27
J: TRBJ1-2
DNA: TGTGCCAGCAGTCCCTACCCGGGACAGATTAACTATGGCTACACCTTC
CDR3: CASSPYPGQINYGYTF

size: NA
D: TRBD2
V: TRBV10-3
J: TRBJ2-1
DNA: TGTGCCATCAGTGGACGAGCGGGAGGGGGGGATGAGCAGTTCTTC
CDR3: CAISGRAGGGDEQFF

size: NA
D: TRBD1
V: TRBV28
J: TRBJ1-3
DNA: TGTGCCAGCAGCCCATGGCAGGGGGCGGGCGGAAACACCATATATTTT
CDR3: CASSPWQGAGGNTIYF

size: few
D: TRBD2
V: TRBV7-2
J: TRBJ2-5
DNA: TGTGCCAGCAGCTACGGGACTAGCAGGCAAGAGACCCAGTACTTC
CDR3: CASSYGTSRQETQYF

size: NA
D: TRBD2
V: TRBV3-1/TRBV3-2
J: TRBJ2-7
DNA: TGTGCCAGCAGCCGGGGGGGGTACGAGCAGTACTTC
CDR3: CASSRGGYEQYF

size: NA
D: NA
V: TRBV28
J: TRBJ1-2
DNA: TGTGCCAGCAGCCGCCTGGGAGGGGCTAACTATGGCTACACCTTC
CDR3: CASSRLGGANYGYTF

size: NA
D: NA
V: TRBV5-5
J: TRBJ2-7
DNA: TGTGCCAGCAGCTTGGAGGGGGACGGGATTCCCTACGAGCAGTACTTC
CDR3: CASSLEGDGIPYEQYF

size: NA
D: NA
V: TRBV7-2
J: TRBJ1-2
DNA: TGTGCCAGCAGCGGGGGAGTGAGGGGGTTTAACGAGCATGGCTACACCTTC
CDR3: CASSGGVRGFNEHGYTF

size: NA
D: NA
V: TRBV11-2
J: TRBJ1-6
DNA: TGTGCCAGCAGCTTAATTGGGTTTTCACCCCTCCACTTT
CDR3: CASSLIGFSPLHF

size: NA
D: TRBD1
V: TRBV7-2
J: TRBJ2-1
DNA: TGTGCCAGCAGCTCAACGGGGACAGCGGTCTATAGGTTCTTC
CDR3: CASSSTGTAVYRFF

size: NA
D: NA
V: TRBV19
J: TRBJ1-1
DNA: TGTGCCAGTACCTCCGTCGGCAGGAACACTGAAGCTTTCTTT
CDR3: CASTSVGRNTEAFF

size: NA
D: TRBD2
V: TRBV12-5
J: TRBJ2-1
DNA: TGTGCTAGTGGTTTGAGGGTAGCGGGAGAGGATAACAATGAGCAGTTCTTC
CDR3: CASGLRVAGEDNNEQFF

size: NA
D: TRBD2
V: TRBV5-6
J: TRBJ2-1
DNA: TGTGCCAGCAGATCTGGTCCTAGCGGGAGGGCCAATGAGCAGTTCTTC
CDR3: CASRSGPSGRANEQFF

size: NA
D: TRBD1
V: TRBV14
J: TRBJ2-1
DNA: TGTGCCAGCAGCCAACTCGGACAGGGTAGAAATGAGCAGTTCTTC
CDR3: CASSQLGQGRNEQFF

size: NA
D: NA
V: TRBV5-1
J: TRBJ2-7
DNA: TGCGCCAGCAAAATTGGGCCAGGAGCCTCCTACGAGCAGTACTTC
CDR3: CASKIGPGASYEQYF

size: NA
D: NA
V: TRBV7-3
J: TRBJ1-2
DNA: TGTGCCAGCAGCTTGGCACCGAGCTATGGCTACACCTTC
CDR3: CASSLAPSYGYTF

size: NA
D: TRBD1
V: TRBV29-1
J: TRBJ2-3
DNA: TGCAGCGTTGTTCAGGGGGCGCTTACGCAGTATTTT
CDR3: CSVVQGALTQYF

size: NA
D: NA
V: TRBV6-5
J: TRBJ2-7
DNA: TGTGCCAGCTCTGGGGACGGCCTCTCCTACGAGCAGTACTTC
CDR3: CASSGDGLSYEQYF

size: NA
D: TRBD1
V: TRBV2
J: TRBJ1-5
DNA: TGTGCCAGCAGCCCGGGACAGGGAGAACAGCCCCAGCATTTT
CDR3: CASSPGQGEQPQHF

size: NA
D: NA
V: TRBV20-1
J: TRBJ1-2
DNA: TGCAGTGCTTCCACCAGGGGTTCCTACACCTTC
CDR3: CSASTRGSYTF

size: few
D: NA
V: TRBV24-1
J: TRBJ2-3
DNA: TGTGCCACCAGTGCTCGACCGGGGATCCCTAGCACAGATACGCAGTATTTT
CDR3: CATSARPGIPSTDTQYF

size: NA
D: NA
V: TRBV6-4
J: TRBJ2-1
DNA: TGTGCCAGCAGTGAGCGGGCCTTCTACAATGAGCAGTTCTTC
CDR3: CASSERAFYNEQFF

size: once
D: TRBD2
V: TRBV5-1
J: TRBJ2-3
DNA: TGCGCCAGCAGCTTGGGACGGGAGGGCCGTTGGACAGATACGCAGTATTTT
CDR3: CASSLGREGRWTDTQYF

size: NA
D: NA
V: TRBV28
J: TRBJ2-7
DNA: TGTGCCAGCAGAGGAGCAGGAGCCTACGAGCAGTACTTC
CDR3: CASRGAGAYEQYF

size: NA
D: NA
V: TRBV7-2
J: TRBJ1-1
DNA: TGTGCCAGCAGCTTATACAGGGATGCGGGTGAAGCTTTCTTT
CDR3: CASSLYRDAGEAFF